This passage covers 9 T cell receptor beta chains from one sample sequenced in a study of T cell clonality in common variable immunodeficiency. Profiling relied on immunoSEQ multiplex PCR, and the TCRdb table lists in-frame clones only, not all of them. This sample has roughly 42,000 clones, each found more than once. Material: peripheral blood mononuclear cells. Receptors originate from a person aged 18 to 69 in good health.

This clone was seen many times. The sequenced fragment ends 3 residues before the CDR3 boundary, so the rest is inferred from the germline J gene. The chain has TRBV20-1 and TRBJ2-1; TRBD1 might be the D (6 bases). CDR3 length equals 13 residues. In germline, CDR1 is DFQATT, CDR2 SNEGSKA (reference sequence). V dropped 6 bases and J dropped 1 base, with 10 bases sitting between them. The CDR3 DNA, read in part, is TGCAGTGCCACTAGGGGGTCCTACAATGAG. Translating gives CSATRGSYNE. The full CDR3 reads CSATRGSYNEQFF.

This clone was recorded many times. The read ends 3 residues before the CDR3 terminus; that terminus is restored from the germline J gene. V is TRBV19 and J is TRBJ1-1; D remains ambiguous. Germline V gene lookup returns CDR1 LNHDA and CDR2 SQIVND (reference sequence). The CDR3 is made up of 13 amino acids. V gave up 8 bases and J gave up 1 base, with 11 bases separating them. The CDR3 bases that were read are TGTGCCAGTTCATCGGAGGGGAACACTGAA. Protein sequence: CASSSEGNTE. In full, the CDR3 reads CASSSEGNTEAFF.

This clone was detected many times. The read gets to within 3 residues of the CDR3 end, and the germline J gene fills in the rest. The chain joins TRBV6-2 or TRBV6-3 to TRBJ2-7; the match to TRBD2 covers 10 bases. The CDR3 is 17 amino acids. J lost 5 bases, V lost 2 bases, and 12 bases had no gene match. CDR1 MNHEY and CDR2 SVGEGT come from the germline V gene. This CDR3 is CASSYPLEAGGPHEQYF. CDR3 DNA (partial): TGTGCCAGCAGTTACCCCCTAGAAGCGGGAGGGCCCCACGAG.

This clone was observed at least ten times. The read ends 3 residues shy of where the CDR3 ends; the end is completed using the germline J gene. The chain uses TRBV18 and TRBJ1-1; tentative D call: TRBD1 (6 bases). The CDR3 covers 15 residues. V shed 7 bases and J shed 2 bases, with 17 bases lying between them. CDR1 is KGHSH and CDR2 is LQKENI in the germline V gene. This CDR3 is CASLQTTGFNTEAFF. CDR3 DNA, as far as it was read: TGTGCCAGCTTACAAACTACAGGGTTCAACACTGAA. The variable domain in full, with the rest retrieved from reference TRBV18 and TRBJ1-1, is NAGVMQNPRHLVRRRGQEARLRCSPMKGHSHVYWYRQLPEEGLKFMVYLQKENIIDESGMPKERFSAEFPKEGPSILRIQQVVRGDSAAYFCASLQTTGFNTEAFFGQGTRLTVV.

This clone occurred a few times. One end of the junction varies from germline; a read error may be responsible. The CDR3 is cut off 3 residues early in the read; its end comes from the germline J gene. Within the sample, other DNA sequences also encode this same CDR3. This chain uses TRBV7-9 with TRBJ1-3, with 7 bases aligning to TRBD1. The germline V gene has CDR1 SEHNR and CDR2 FQNEAQ (reference sequence). The length of the CDR3 is 15 residues. The CDR3 bases that were read are TGTGCCAGCAGCTTGGGGACAGATGACGGAAACACA. This codes for CASSLGTDDGNT. The whole CDR3 reads CASSLGTDDGNTIYF.

This clone was found many times. The read ends 3 residues early relative to the CDR3; the germline J gene fills the gap. The gene calls are TRBV19 and TRBJ1-1; D is undetermined. V lost 0 bases, J lost 2 bases, and 4 bases lay in between. Germline CDR1 is LNHDA and CDR2 is SQIVND (reference sequence). The CDR3 has 13 residues. The CDR3 loop is CASSIEGNTEAFF. The CDR3 DNA, read in part, is TGTGCCAGTAGTATAGAGGGCAACACTGAA. The variable domain in full, completed from reference TRBV19 and TRBJ1-1, reads DGGITQSPKYLFRKEGQNVTLSCEQNLNHDAMYWYRQDPGQGLRLIYYSQIVNDFQKGDIAEGYSVSREKKESFPLTVTSAQKNPTAFYLCASSIEGNTEAFFGQGTRLTVV.

This clone was seen repeatedly, ten times or more. The read is 3 residues too short to cover the CDR3 end, so that end is filled in from the germline J gene. The chain uses TRBV7-2 and TRBJ1-1, with D tentatively TRBD1 (5 bases). Germline V gene data show CDR1 as SGHTA and CDR2 as FQGNSA. The CDR3 contains 13 residues. V was pared by 2 bases and J by 5 bases, with 9 bases between. CDR3 in amino acids: CASSLWEGTEAFF. CDR3 DNA (partial): TGTGCCAGCAGCTTATGGGAGGGGACTGAA.

This clone appeared many times. The DNA ends 3 residues before the CDR3 does, and the rest of the CDR3 is filled in from the germline J gene. The chain combines TRBV7-2 with TRBJ1-2; D gene ambiguous. CDR3 length: 13 residues. V was cut by 6 bases and J by 2 bases, with 10 bases left in between. Looked up from germline, CDR1 is SGHTA and CDR2 is FQGNSA. CDR3 region: CASSQQLNYGYTF. CDR3 bases read: TGTGCCAGCAGTCAACAGCTAAACTATGGC.

This clone was seen a handful of times. The CDR3 extends 3 residues past the end of the read, so its final part is completed from the germline J gene. The chain joins TRBV29-1 to TRBJ2-1, with TRBD2 matching over 10 bases. Germline V gives CDR1 SQVTM, CDR2 ANQGSEA. V shed 4 bases, J shed 4 bases, and the junction held 4 bases outside the gene matches. The CDR3 is made up of 14 amino acids. The CDR3 protein is CSVGRLAGYNEQFF. The covered CDR3 bases are TGCAGCGTTGGCCGACTAGCGGGTTACAATGAG.